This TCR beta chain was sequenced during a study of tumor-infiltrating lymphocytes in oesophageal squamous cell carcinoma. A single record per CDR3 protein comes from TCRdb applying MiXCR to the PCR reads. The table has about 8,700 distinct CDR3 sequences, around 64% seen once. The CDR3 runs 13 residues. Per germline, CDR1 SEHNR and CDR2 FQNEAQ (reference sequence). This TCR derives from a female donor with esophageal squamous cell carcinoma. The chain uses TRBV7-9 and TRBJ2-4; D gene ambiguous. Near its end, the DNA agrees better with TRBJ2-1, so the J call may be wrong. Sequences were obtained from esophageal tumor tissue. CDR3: CASSLAGPETQFF. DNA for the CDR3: TGTGCCAGCAGCTTAGCTGGGCCGGAGACCCAGTTCTTC.